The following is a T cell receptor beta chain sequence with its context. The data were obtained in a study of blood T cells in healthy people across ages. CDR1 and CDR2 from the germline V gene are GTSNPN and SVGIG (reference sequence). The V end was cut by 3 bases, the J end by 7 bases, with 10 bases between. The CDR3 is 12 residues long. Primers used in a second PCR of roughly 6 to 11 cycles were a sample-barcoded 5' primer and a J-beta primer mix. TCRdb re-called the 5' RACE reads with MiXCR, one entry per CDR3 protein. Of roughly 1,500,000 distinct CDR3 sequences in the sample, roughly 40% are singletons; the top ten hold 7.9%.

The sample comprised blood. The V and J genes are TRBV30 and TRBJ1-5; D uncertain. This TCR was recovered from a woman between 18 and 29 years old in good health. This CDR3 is CAWRRPLQPQHF. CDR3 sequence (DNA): TGTGCCTGGAGACGCCCGCTGCAGCCCCAGCATTTT.